This T cell receptor (beta chain) came from a study of metastatic and nonmetastatic thyroid tumors (dated by TCRdb to 2018 to 2021). Notes on the research overall: For patients with malignant and with benign thyroid disease, the researchers compared repertoires between peripheral blood samples and tumor or nodule tissue samples.

Study-wide conclusions, independent of this receptor: TCR beta diversity was reported as significantly higher in malignant tumors than in benign nodules, in both blood and tumor samples.

This clone showed up many times. This clone's antigen is unknown. No quality values exist for individual bases; no much larger clone is one base distant. Library generation was performed with PCR. Sequencing used an Illumina HiSeq 4000. High-throughput sequencing was used to profile the CDR3 region of the TCR beta-chain in every patient. The authors' pipeline ran thus. Drawing on CDR3 differences between clinicopathological groups, the researchers built a classifier meant to tell apart patients with distant-metastatic papillary thyroid cancer. The Shannon index was used to assess repertoire diversity, and the Morisita-Horn index was used to assess tumor-blood repertoire similarity. The public sequencing data were trimmed at Q25 with fastp and processed into clonotypes with MiXCR by TCRdb, which kept only in-frame beta chains. The V and J calls reflect TCRdb's pipeline rather than the authors' work. The sample table lists tens of thousands of clones, less than 20% of them with a count of one. Clones ranked in the top ten supply roughly 13% of the sample.

None of the patients had been given any treatment before thyroid surgery. Using T-cell receptor beta sequencing, the researchers looked back retrospectively at clinical samples from patients, gathered between the early 2010s and the late 2010s. The junction shows trimming of 4 bases on V and 6 bases on J, plus 12 bases between the germline ends. According to the germline V gene, CDR1 reads KGHSH and CDR2 reads LQKENI. CDR3 length: 13 amino acids, cysteine to phenylalanine. The kept DNA is CDR3 alone, 39 bases in frame from the first base. This receptor was identified in a female donor with papillary thyroid cancer or a benign thyroid nodule (not recorded which). Some clones in this sample may be carry-over from other donors' samples. Specimen: blood. The chain is made from TRBV18 and TRBJ1-1; the D gene is possibly TRBD1, with 6 bases matching. In nucleotide form, the sequence is TGTGCCAGCTCACGGGACACCACCTCTGAAGCTTTCTTT. Translated, this gives CASSRDTTSEAFF.